This T cell receptor (beta chain) was sequenced in a study of CD8 T cells in ankylosing spondylitis (dated by TCRdb to 2016 to 2017). Study-level background: T cell receptor beta repertoires were profiled in healthy donors and ankylosing spondylitis patients so that disease-linked TCR variants could be found. In total, the full study cohort was made up of some 110 healthy donors and 25 ankylosing spondylitis patients. Peripheral blood was sampled, and synovial fluid was also collected from ankylosing spondylitis patients. Findings and caveats that apply to the study as a whole: Some motif variants were previously reported in synovial fluid and blood of reactive arthritis patients, suggesting common disease-initiation mechanisms. Blood from ankylosing spondylitis patients appeared to be characterized by a TCR beta motif made up of seven or eight highly homologous amino acid variants. A CD8+ phenotype was shown by the disease-linked clones, which were found at relatively low frequencies in peripheral blood. The disease-linked clones were reported as significantly enriched in matched synovial fluid samples from ankylosing spondylitis patients.

This clonotype was seen ten or more times. The antigen it binds to is not known. One base away there is no much larger clone; base qualities are not given. The instrument was an Illumina HiSeq 2500. Quantitative 5'-RACE with molecular barcodes was the method used to prepare the TCR beta libraries. On the authors' methods: Disease-linked TCR variants were identified with a new computational method built on a probabilistic model of VDJ rearrangement. TCRdb reprocessed the public reads (quality trimming at Q25 with fastp, clone calling with MiXCR) and kept in-frame beta chains. All rows with the same CDR3 protein become a single entry with the most common DNA and genes. The authors' filters were not applied to this entry. Here the sample has 250,000 to 400,000 distinct CDR3 sequences; approximately 10% occur a single time. The top ten clones comprise roughly 9.1% of the sample. Trimming costs V 2 bases and J 5 bases, and their ends lie 12 bases apart. The germline V gene (reference sequence) specifies DFQATT as CDR1 and SNEGSKA as CDR2. The CDR3 measures 13 amino acids from cysteine to phenylalanine. Of the read, only the CDR3 DNA is kept; its 39 bases are in frame from base 1.

Sequencing was performed on blood, either unsorted or a sorted T cell fraction (not recorded which). The sequence joins TRBV20-1 to TRBJ1-1; matching of 6 bases hints at TRBD1 as the D gene. The source is a female donor with ankylosing spondylitis or in good health (not recorded which). The DNA sequence is TGCAGTGCTAGACAGGGGAGGGGTACTGAAGCTTTCTTT. It translates as CSARQGRGTEAFF.